What follows describes a single T cell receptor beta chain. The entry originates in a study of T-cell reconstitution after alpha-beta-depleted transplantation in children. Preparation of the TCRbeta library used unique molecular identifiers. TCRdb processed the PCR reads anew with MiXCR; each CDR3 protein has one entry. The table has 330,000 or so distinct CDR3 sequences, under 13% seen once. This receptor was identified in a human donor who donated a stem cell graft to a child with acute lymphoblastic leukemia. Sequenced material: PBMCs from the stem cell graft donor, taken from the stem cell graft.

The CDR3 DNA reads TGCGCCAGCAGCTTGAGTAGTAATGAAAAACTGTTTTTT. Encoded protein: CASSLSSNEKLFF. The chain uses TRBV5-1 and TRBJ1-4; D gene uncertain. This CDR3 comprises 13 residues. Trimming pared 1 base from V and 4 bases from J, leaving 5 bases between. The germline gives CDR1 SGHRS, CDR2 YFSETQ.